This TCR beta chain was captured in a study of cytomegalovirus exposure and HLA in healthy donors (dated by TCRdb to 2016 to 2017). About the study as a whole: According to an earlier analysis of a few hundred of the donors, about 179 million T cells yielded 117 million unique TCR beta sequences and around 300 Gb of sequence data. All discovery cohort repertoires had been generated on a single sequencing platform. In addition to the first cohort of 650 to 800 subjects, a separate validation cohort of 130 or so different subjects was used. An earlier analysis of around 580 of the donors used high-throughput TCR beta sequencing to judge whether each TCR beta V gene segment behaved as functional or pseudogenic. High-throughput TCR immunosequencing, statistical association of individual TCRs with disease status, and machine learning were combined to predict cytomegalovirus infection status. Class I and class II HLA loci were covered by the typing at four-digit resolution. Four to six DR-DQ haplotypes were handled as single units for association and clustering because linkage in the cohort was strong. A later genetic analysis took genome-wide SNP genotypes for 398 of the 666 donors and used that subset as a discovery cohort. An early release that covered some 630 HLA-typed donors contained approximately 320 gigabases of sequencing data and around 80 million unique TCR sequences. The study profiled the T cell repertoires of more than 500 subjects by immunosequencing and related them to cytomegalovirus serostatus. Donor age, sex, ethnicity and CMV serostatus were collected together with the repertoire data. The number of typed donors differed by locus: 629-630 for A, B, C, DRB1 and DQB1; 522 for DQA1; 606 for DPA1; and about 450 for DPB1. In the later analysis, no new phenotypic data were used to find candidate immune exposures; instead, reliance was placed on TCR beta sequences and their occurrence across donors. The study aimed to test whether cataloging public T cell receptors could reveal signatures of past pathogen exposure. The genetic ancestry cluster associated with self-reported Caucasian donors included about 81% of the 398 genotyped donors. Among about 400 genotyped donors of the cohort, an average of approximately 220,000 unique TCR beta nucleotide sequences was sequenced per donor, of which about 20% were non-productive. In a later analysis, previously published TCR beta repertoires from roughly 710 donors were re-analyzed and high-resolution HLA genotyping was added so that TCR occurrence patterns could be studied.

The library was built by means of the immunoSEQ multiplex PCR assay. The multiplex PCR relied on a mix of 60 forward primers for TCR Vbeta segments and 13 reverse primers for TCR Jbeta segments. A multiplex PCR assay on genomic DNA amplified the CDR3 region of rearranged TCR beta genes. The amplified TCR beta libraries were sequenced on the Illumina HiSeq System as 87-base-pair reads. Regarding the original processing steps: In a later analysis, around 80 million unique TCR beta chains were counted across the 650 to 700 repertoires, and approximately 9.9 million of these chains were shared by at least two donors. Raw reads were error-corrected and collapsed into unique sequences by a nearest-neighbor algorithm in which closely related sequences were merged to remove PCR and sequencing errors. V, D and J gene segments were assigned by aligning CDR3 sequences to IMGT reference sequences. For a sequence to be retained, a match of at least six nucleotides to both a V gene segment and a J gene segment was required. A rearrangement counted as productive if the CDR3 had no stop codons and remained in frame with V and J, and every other rearrangement counted as non-productive. CDR3 was defined according to IMGT convention as the region running from the second conserved V-encoded cysteine to the conserved J-encoded phenylalanine. The earlier analysis of 450 to 750 of the donors excluded any sequence lacking an unambiguous match to a single V gene segment. An earlier analysis of several hundred of the donors called V segments functional above 56.7% productive rearrangements and segregating when the between-donor standard deviation exceeded 5%. A statistical classification framework was built for diagnosing cytomegalovirus status from the catalog of TCR beta chain sequences. In a later analysis, V and J genes were assigned by comparing TCR nucleotide sequences against IMGT/GENE-DB human TR gene sequences. Using the TCRdist pipeline, a later analysis assigned CDR3 sequences along with most-parsimonious VDJ recombination scenarios. In a later analysis, each TCR beta chain was defined by its CDR3 amino acid sequence together with its V-gene family, and reads without a unique V-gene family were excluded. A later analysis removed over 500 highly shared, low-generation-probability nucleotide sequences to deal with suspected cross-contamination and a sequencing artifact. In a later analysis, a clonal expansion index for each public chain was calculated from normalized within-repertoire ranks of inferred template counts. Generation probabilities in a later analysis came from a VDJ recombination model fitted to out-of-frame rearrangements, and those results were checked against IGoR. Hypergeometric tests were used in a later analysis to score TCR-TCR, TCR-HLA and TCR-CMV co-occurrence, with a repertoire-size bias correction applied to the TCR pairs. False discovery rates were estimated in a later analysis by permuting HLA or CMV assignments 20 times. A later analysis grouped co-occurring TCRs with DBSCAN, adding TCRdist sequence similarity when clustering within HLA-allele-positive subsets. Repertoires with fewer than 30,000 or more than 120,000 public chains were left out of co-occurrence clustering, as were about 5 repertoires with anomalous nucleotide sharing. Not all clones reach the TCRdb copy of this immuneACCESS table, which keeps in-frame sequences only. Checked studies attribute under half of the gap to unresolved V genes and leave the rest unexplained. For V, J and clone size, that table is used; D and trimming come from the DNA. This sample comprises tens of thousands of clones, 84% of them detected only once. The ten top clones hold approximately 17% of the sample.

With respect to this clone: This receptor's antigen is unknown. Per-base qualities were not stored, and no clone one base away is much larger.

The cohort comprised 670 or so healthy bone marrow donors. All cohort members were sampled while nominally healthy, although unrecorded immune exposures were likely present. The donor tested CMV seropositive, placing the donor among the 250 to 350 seropositive members of the cohort. A peripheral blood sample was collected from each donor, and TCR beta sequencing was performed on peripheral blood mononuclear cells. The Qiagen DNeasy Blood Extraction Kit was used to extract genomic DNA from the blood cell samples. The paper as a whole reports these results and caveats: The classifier was reported to diagnose cytomegalovirus status with high specificity and sensitivity in both the original and validation cohorts. Compared with the 666-donor mean, donors in an Asian-associated ancestry cluster had fewer N-insertions in productive TCRs, according to a later genetic analysis. Correlated functional status among segregating V segments might reflect linkage disequilibrium, but an unknown experimental factor could not be ruled out. An association between a missense DCLRE1C variant and V-gene and J-gene trimming of TCR beta chains was found in a later genetic analysis and replicated in an independent cohort. A further reported finding was that TCR beta sequences accurately predicted the HLA-A and HLA-B alleles for most subjects in the first cohort. Because HLA typing was missing for some donors at each locus, association tests included only the typed subset. CMV serostatus was the only immune exposure information available for the cohort. In a later analysis, several top co-occurrence clusters were reported to appear linked to parvovirus B19, influenza, CMV and Epstein-Barr virus. Only TCR beta chains were sequenced in this cohort, and the absence of alpha or paired-chain data limited detectable features. A later analysis found that HLA-associated TCR beta chains were more clonally expanded and had lower generation probabilities than equally common non-associated chains. Presence/absence analyses assumed roughly uniform sequencing depth across donors, an assumption that may not hold. According to the authors, the approach could potentially be generalized to other disease states and immunological phenotypes. An earlier analysis of some 560 of the donors showed that most TCR beta V segments appeared in productive rearrangements either about 87% or about 30% of the time, which broadly matched IMGT annotations. Strong co-occurrence of HLA alleles, especially DR and DQ, made assigning TCR associations to individual alleles difficult. In the study, approximately 150 TCR beta chains were listed as associated with cytomegalovirus. The earlier analysis of approximately 590 of the donors excluded some 16 rarely observed V segments, including chromosome 9 orphons, because counts were too low. Most CMV-associated TCR beta chains appeared to be HLA-restricted in a later analysis, and the HLA associations seemed to be driven largely by CMV exposure. In a later analysis, the rate of TCR association differed among HLA loci, with DRB1 alleles having the most associated TCRs and HLA-C alleles having the fewest. A cluster of highly shared sequence variants was judged likely to be a technical artifact of the sequencing pipeline. Most TCR sequences were seen in very few donors, while some public TCRs were found in many individuals. In a later analysis, some 18,000 TCR beta sequences were associated with specific HLA alleles at a false discovery rate of 0.05. A few of the identified cytomegalovirus-associated TCR beta chains were confirmed in vitro to be specific for cytomegalovirus antigens.

The sample consisted of PBMCs. This TCR derives from a man between 65 and 79 years old in good health and CMV-seropositive.

The sequenced DNA: TGCGCCAGCAGCCAAGCTGTTGGGGGGTACGAGCAGTACTTC. The translation is CASSQAVGGYEQYF. This chain joins TRBV4-3 to TRBJ2-7; a weak D assignment points to TRBD2 (6 bases agree). The cysteine opens and the phenylalanine closes a CDR3 of 14 amino acids. Kept here is only the CDR3 DNA, which spans 42 bases and is read in frame from base 1. V drops 1 base and J drops 4 bases, leaving 11 bases in between. Per the germline V gene, LGHNA is the CDR1 and YSLEER is the CDR2.